These 6 T cell receptor beta chains were sequenced from one sample in a study of CD8+ T cells in alopecia areata. RNA extraction was followed by reverse transcription into cDNA, which acted as the sequencing template. The protocol was immunoSEQ multiplex PCR, while the TCRdb copy is restricted to in-frame clones and leaves out a portion. The data contain about 130,000 clones, 58% of them singletons. The sample consisted of CD4+ T cells sorted from blood, taken at week 0. These receptors came from a human donor with alopecia areata.

The V gene is TRBV27, the J gene TRBJ2-1; no definite D call. CDR3 length equals 13 residues. V was clipped by 5 bases and J by 9 bases, with 14 bases between them. Germline CDR1 is MNHEY and CDR2 is SMNVEV (reference sequence). CDR3 sequence: CASSQNSPAEQFF. The CDR3 DNA follows: TGTGCCAGCAGTCAAAACTCTCCCGCTGAGCAGTTCTTC.

The rearrangement links TRBV29-1 to TRBJ1-6, with 7 bases fitting TRBD1. The ends lost 6 bases at V and 7 bases at J; junction bases unmatched: 6. Germline lookup yields CDR1 SQVTM and CDR2 ANQGSEA. This CDR3 is 13 amino acids long. CDR3: CSVTTGPNSPLHF. The CDR3 DNA sequence: TGCAGCGTAACGACAGGGCCCAATTCACCCCTCCACTTT.

This clone was found once. Other DNA sequences from this sample encode an identical CDR3 as well. The chain recombines TRBV30 with TRBJ2-3; D perhaps matches TRBD1 (6 bases). V was trimmed by 0 bases and J by 3 bases, leaving 7 bases between them. Germline CDR1 reads GTSNPN; CDR2 reads SVGIG (reference sequence). This CDR3 is 13 amino acids long. CDR3 nucleotides: TGTGCCTGGAGTGTACAGGGAACAGATACGCAGTATTTT. It encodes CAWSVQGTDTQYF.

In its sample, this clone was seen a few times. CDR3 protein: CASSLRTRTGPQHF. CDR3 bases: TGTGCCAGCAGTCTTCGGACCCGAACGGGGCCCCAGCATTTT. The V gene is TRBV27, the J gene TRBJ1-5; D is uncertain. This CDR3 region has 14 residues. CDR1 is MNHEY, CDR2 SMNVEV, per germline (reference sequence). V gave up 5 bases and J gave up 9 bases, with 17 bases separating them.

The J gene is TRBJ2-3, the V gene TRBV30; TRBD2 is a possible D gene (6 bases). This CDR3 comprises 13 residues. Trimming removed 4 bases from V and 0 bases from J, with 8 bases in between. Germline loops: CDR1 GTSNPN, CDR2 SVGIG (reference sequence). CDR3 in amino acids: CAWTRGSTDTQYF. The DNA of the CDR3 is TGTGCCTGGACCCGGGGGAGCACAGATACGCAGTATTTT.

The chain joins TRBV9 to TRBJ1-6, with unresolved D. Per the germline V gene, CDR1 is SGDLS and CDR2 is YYNGEE. Trimming pared 4 bases from V and 10 bases from J, leaving 12 bases between. The CDR3 covers 13 residues. CDR3 in amino acids: CASSPNHPSPLHF. CDR3 DNA sequence: TGTGCCAGCAGCCCAAATCACCCCTCACCCCTCCACTTT.